This T cell receptor beta chain comes out of a study of blood T cell repertoires in COVID-19. About the study: Collection of acute and convalescent COVID-19 samples took place in the United States, Italy and Spain. Sources were T cells, B-cell-depleted T cells, or PBMCs; the material itself was cDNA or gDNA.

The CDR3 extends over 12 amino acids. Germline-derived CDR1 and CDR2 are MNHEY and SMNVEV (reference sequence). Trimming cost V 7 bases and J 8 bases; bases outside gene matches: 5. TCRdb keeps only in-frame clones here, not all; method: immunoSEQ multiplex PCR. The sample lists 100,000 to 150,000 clones, 70% to 90% occurring once. The chain has TRBV27 and TRBJ1-2; 9 nucleotides agree with TRBD1. This TCR came from a woman of 80 years or more with acute or convalescent COVID-19. The sample taken for sequencing was peripheral blood. Here the CDR3 DNA reads TGTGCCAGCAAAACAGGGGGCGCCGGCTACACCTTC. Translating gives CASKTGGAGYTF.